Sequencing of this TCR beta chain was carried out in a study of blood T cell repertoires in COVID-19. Study-wide background: Acute and convalescent COVID-19 specimens originated in the United States, Italy and Spain. T cells, B-cell-depleted T cells, or PBMCs provided the cDNA or gDNA that served as material.

Source study methods: Estimates of nucleated cell counts were drawn from the amplification of reference gene primers. The method was immunoSEQ multiplex PCR; TCRdb's version includes in-frame clones alone and lacks a portion of them. Clone size and the V and J calls come from that table; the DNA yielded D and trimming. The table records around 260,000 clones, around 88% of them present only once. The CDR3 totals 14 residues. J was trimmed by 1 base and V by 5 bases; bases with no gene match: 4. Germline CDR1 SGHTS, CDR2 YDEGEE. The V call is TRBV5-8, the J call TRBJ1-1; 8 bases are a match to TRBD1. The source material was peripheral blood. This TCR derives from a man aged 30 to 39 with active or convalescent COVID-19. The CDR3 loop is CASSSGTGNTEAFF. Here the CDR3 DNA reads TGTGCCAGCAGTTCCGGGACAGGGAACACTGAAGCTTTCTTT.